This TCR beta chain was documented in a study of cytomegalovirus exposure and HLA in healthy donors (dated by TCRdb to the late 2010s). Regarding the study in general: The roughly 650 repertoires of the first cohort and the 110 or so validation repertoires were produced on the same platform, according to a later analysis. Besides the first cohort of around 670 subjects, a separate validation cohort made up of 90 to 150 different subjects was used. To predict cytomegalovirus infection status, the study brought together high-throughput TCR immunosequencing, statistical association of individual TCRs with disease status, and machine learning. The study was designed to test whether signatures of past pathogen exposure could be identified by cataloging public T cell receptors. Broader findings and caveats from the paper: Subsequent analysis determined that TCRs grouped into clusters in the first cohort also showed a tendency toward co-occurrence across the 130 or so validation repertoires, and approximately 94% of cluster scores exceeded 0. It was suggested by the authors that the approach could potentially be generalized to other disease states and immunological phenotypes. In the study, approximately 150 TCR beta chains were listed as associated with cytomegalovirus. Most TCR sequences were seen in very few donors, while some public TCRs were found in many individuals. Three of the identified cytomegalovirus-associated TCR beta chains were confirmed in vitro to be specific for cytomegalovirus antigens. The validation cohort had no HLA typing available for a later analysis, so co-occurrence within that cohort was assessed over all 120 or so repertoires. The classifier was reported to diagnose cytomegalovirus status with high specificity and sensitivity in both the original and validation cohorts.

Library preparation used the immunoSEQ multiplex PCR assay. Per the original workflow: A statistical classification framework was developed to diagnose cytomegalovirus status using the catalog of TCR beta chain sequences. What TCRdb holds here is the immuneACCESS table cut down to in-frame rearrangements. Part of the clones is not present; checked against another copy, under half of the missing clones reflect an unresolved V gene, and the others are unexplained. That table supplies the V and J calls and clone size; D and trimming were determined from the DNA. Recorded for this sample are over 150,000 clones; around 92% of them occurred a single time. The ten largest clones take up approximately 10% of the sample. Of note for this clone: Its antigen is not yet known. Base qualities are not recorded, but no much larger clone differs from it by a single base.

Separate from the approximately 700-subject first cohort, the validation cohort of around 130 subjects was the group to which the donors belonged. Sequenced sample: PBMCs. The clonotype originates from a woman under 30 in good health and CMV-seropositive.

The encoded CDR3 is CAWSVWQGESNEKLFF. The nucleotides read TGTGCCTGGAGTGTATGGCAGGGGGAGTCTAATGAAAAACTGTTTTTT. The rearrangement combines TRBV30 with TRBJ1-4; 7 of the junction bases match TRBD1. The CDR3 goes from the cysteine to the phenylalanine over 16 residues. Only CDR3 DNA remains: 48 bases, in frame from the first base. V has 0 bases trimmed and J has 3 bases trimmed; junction bases matching no gene number 7. Sequences GTSNPN (CDR1) and SVGIG (CDR2) are obtained from the germline V gene (reference sequence).